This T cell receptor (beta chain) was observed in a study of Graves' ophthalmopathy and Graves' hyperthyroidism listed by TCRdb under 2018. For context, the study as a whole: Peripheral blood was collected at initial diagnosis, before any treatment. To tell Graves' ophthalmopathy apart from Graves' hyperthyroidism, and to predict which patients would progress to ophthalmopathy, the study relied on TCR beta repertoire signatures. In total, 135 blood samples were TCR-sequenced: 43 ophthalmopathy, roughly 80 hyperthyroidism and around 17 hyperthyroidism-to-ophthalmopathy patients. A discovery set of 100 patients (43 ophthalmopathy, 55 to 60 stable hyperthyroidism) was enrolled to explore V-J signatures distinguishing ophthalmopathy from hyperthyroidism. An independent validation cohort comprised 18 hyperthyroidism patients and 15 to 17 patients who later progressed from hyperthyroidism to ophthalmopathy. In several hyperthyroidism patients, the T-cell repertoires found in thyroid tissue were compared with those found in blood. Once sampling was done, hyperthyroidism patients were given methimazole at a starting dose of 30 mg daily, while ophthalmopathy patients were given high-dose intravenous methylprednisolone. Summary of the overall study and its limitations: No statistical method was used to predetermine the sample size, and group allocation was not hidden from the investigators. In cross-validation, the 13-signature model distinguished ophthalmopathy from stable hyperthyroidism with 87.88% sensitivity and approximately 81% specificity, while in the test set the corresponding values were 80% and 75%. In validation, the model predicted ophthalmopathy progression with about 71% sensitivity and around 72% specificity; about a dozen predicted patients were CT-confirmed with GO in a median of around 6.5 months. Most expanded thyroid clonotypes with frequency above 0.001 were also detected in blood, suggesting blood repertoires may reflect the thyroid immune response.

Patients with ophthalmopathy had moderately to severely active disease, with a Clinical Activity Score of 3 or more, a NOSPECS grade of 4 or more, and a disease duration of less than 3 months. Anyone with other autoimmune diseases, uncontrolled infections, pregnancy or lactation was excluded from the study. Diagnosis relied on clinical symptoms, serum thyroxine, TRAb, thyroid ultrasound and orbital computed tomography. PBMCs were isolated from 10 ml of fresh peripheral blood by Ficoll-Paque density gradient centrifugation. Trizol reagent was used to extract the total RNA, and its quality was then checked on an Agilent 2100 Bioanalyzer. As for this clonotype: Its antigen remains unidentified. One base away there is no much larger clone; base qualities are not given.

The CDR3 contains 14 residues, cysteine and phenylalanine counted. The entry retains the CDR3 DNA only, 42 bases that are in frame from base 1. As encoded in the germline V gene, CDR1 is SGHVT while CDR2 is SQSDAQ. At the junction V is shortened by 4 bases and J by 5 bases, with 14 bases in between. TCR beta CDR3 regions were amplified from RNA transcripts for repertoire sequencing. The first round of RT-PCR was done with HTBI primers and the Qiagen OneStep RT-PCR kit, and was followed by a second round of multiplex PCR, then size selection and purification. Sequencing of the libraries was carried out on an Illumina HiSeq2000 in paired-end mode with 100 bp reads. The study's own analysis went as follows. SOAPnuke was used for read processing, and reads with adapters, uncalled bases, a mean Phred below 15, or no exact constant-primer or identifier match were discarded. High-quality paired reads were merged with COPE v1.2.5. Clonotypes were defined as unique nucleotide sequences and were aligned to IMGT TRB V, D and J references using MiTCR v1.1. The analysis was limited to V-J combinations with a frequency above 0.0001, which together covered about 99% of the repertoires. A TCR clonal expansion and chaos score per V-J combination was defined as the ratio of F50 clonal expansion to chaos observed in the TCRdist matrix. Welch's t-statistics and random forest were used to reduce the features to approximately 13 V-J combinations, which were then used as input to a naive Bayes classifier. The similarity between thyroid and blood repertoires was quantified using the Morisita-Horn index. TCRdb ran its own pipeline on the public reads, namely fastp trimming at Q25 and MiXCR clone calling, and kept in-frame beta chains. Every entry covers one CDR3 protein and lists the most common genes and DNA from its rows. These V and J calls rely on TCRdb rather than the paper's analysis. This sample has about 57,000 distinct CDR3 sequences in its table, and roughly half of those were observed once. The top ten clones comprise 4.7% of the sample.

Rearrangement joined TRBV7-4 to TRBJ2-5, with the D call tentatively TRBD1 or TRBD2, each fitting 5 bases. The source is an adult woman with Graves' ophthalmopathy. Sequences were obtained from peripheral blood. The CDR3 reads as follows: CASSSGALWETQYF. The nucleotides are TGTGCCAGCAGCTCCGGGGCGCTATGGGAGACCCAGTACTTC.